This T cell receptor beta chain was observed in a study of blood T cell repertoires in COVID-19. Sequenced by immunoSEQ multiplex PCR; TCRdb stores in-frame clones only, minus some. Altogether approximately 500,000 clones are present, roughly 91% being singletons, with the ten largest covering around 7.8%. This CDR3 region has 17 residues. Per germline, CDR1 SEHNR and CDR2 FQNEAQ (reference sequence). The V segment lost 5 bases and the J segment 5 bases; nucleotides outside the gene matches: 15. Sequenced: peripheral blood. This chain links TRBV7-9 with TRBJ1-2; 9 nucleotides line up with TRBD1. The TCR sequence derives from a woman between 50 and 59 years old with COVID-19, enrolled during active disease. The CDR3 DNA sequence: TGTGCCAGCAGCCAAAACCGTAACAGGGGGCAGAGGTATGGCTACACCTTC. Translated: CASSQNRNRGQRYGYTF.